These 13 T cell receptor beta chains were all obtained from the same sample, sequenced in a study of shared clonotypes between healthy human individuals. Clones were sequenced by immunoSEQ multiplex PCR, and TCRdb holds only the in-frame ones, with some missing. The table includes over a million clones, approximately 80% detected once. The specimen sequenced was memory CD4+ T cells from PBMCs. Subset in this sample: CD45RA-negative fraction. These receptors all come from a man between 18 and 35 years old in good health. Some clones in this sample may be carry-over from other donors' samples.

The chain recombines TRBV4-1 with TRBJ2-5; D is unclear. The CDR3 sequence is 16 residues long. V shed 1 base and J shed 5 bases, with 17 bases lying between them. Germline V gene lookup returns CDR1 MGHRA and CDR2 YSYEKL. CDR3 sequence (DNA): TGCGCCAGCAGCCAAGGGGCAGTCCCTTTTCGGGAGACCCAGTACTTC. Protein sequence: CASSQGAVPFRETQYF.

The V call is TRBV30, the J call TRBJ2-3; 7 nucleotides align to TRBD1. This CDR3 contains 12 residues. CDR1 and CDR2 from the germline V gene are GTSNPN and SVGIG (reference sequence). After removal of 7 bases from V and 4 bases from J, the junction contained 5 bases not matched to a gene. The CDR3 here is CASHRGADTQYF. For the CDR3, the DNA is TGTGCCTCCCACAGGGGCGCAGATACGCAGTATTTT.

On this clone: The sample contains more than one DNA sequence encoding this CDR3. Here the CDR3 DNA reads TGTGCCAGCAGTGGGCTAGCGGGAAAGTACGAGCAGTACTTC. Its protein product is CASSGLAGKYEQYF. V gene TRBV2 combines with J gene TRBJ2-7, with 9 bases fitting TRBD2. The V and J ends lost 4 bases and 4 bases, in that order; junction bases with no gene match: 5. Per germline, CDR1 SNHLY and CDR2 FYNNEI. This CDR3 region has 14 residues.

The chain joins TRBV30 to TRBJ1-5; unclear D gene. The V end lost 2 bases, the J end lost 6 bases, and 11 bases lay between the germline ends. Germline V gives CDR1 GTSNPN, CDR2 SVGIG (reference sequence). The CDR3 length is 13 residues. The CDR3 region is CAWSPLSGQPQHF. In DNA, the CDR3 is TGTGCCTGGAGTCCCCTTAGCGGTCAGCCCCAGCATTTT.

The V and J genes are TRBV25-1 and TRBJ2-1; D possibly corresponds to TRBD2 (6 bases). Germline V gives CDR1 MGHDK, CDR2 SYGVNS. The CDR3 contains 13 residues. Trimming took 5 bases from V and 10 from J, leaving 15 bases between them. CDR3 in amino acids: CASSLGASVEQFF. The CDR3 DNA follows: TGTGCCAGCAGTCTTGGCGCTAGCGTAGAGCAGTTCTTC.

This clone has only one observation. The rearrangement uses TRBV28 and TRBJ2-7; D possibly corresponds to TRBD2 (6 bases). CDR3 size: 15 residues. The V gene's germline CDR1 is MDHEN and CDR2 SYDVKM. The V and J ends lost 5 bases and 6 bases respectively, with 20 bases between them. CDR3 bases: TGTGCCAGCAGTGACTCGGGGACTGCTTCATCCGAGCAGTACTTC. Its protein is CASSDSGTASSEQYF.

For this clone: The same CDR3 also results from other DNA sequences found in this sample. The CDR3 protein is CASSLVIDTQYF. The CDR3 nucleotides are TGTGCCAGCAGCTTAGTAATAGATACGCAGTATTTT. This chain uses TRBV7-2 with TRBJ2-3; D remains unclear. V lost 1 base and J 5 bases, leaving 4 bases between the germline ends. Per the germline V gene, CDR1 is SGHTA and CDR2 is FQGNSA. This CDR3 contains 12 residues.

Only one count was recorded for this clone. The J gene is TRBJ2-6, the V gene TRBV15; D gene unclear. Germline V CDR1 and CDR2: LNHNV, YYDKDF (reference sequence). Trimming cost V 1 base and J 4 bases, with 8 bases left between them. This CDR3 is 15 amino acids long. In nucleotides, the CDR3 is TGTGCCACCAGCAGAGTCGCGGTAGGGGCCAACGTCCTGACTTTC. Translated: CATSRVAVGANVLTF.

This rearrangement joins TRBV30 to TRBJ2-7; D perhaps matches TRBD1 (6 bases). This CDR3 is built from 13 residues. CDR1 and CDR2 from the germline V gene are GTSNPN and SVGIG (reference sequence). Trimming took off 3 bases at V and 2 bases at J, with 11 bases between the two ends. Here the CDR3 reads CAWSTGHAYEQYF. CDR3 bases: TGTGCCTGGAGCACGGGACACGCCTACGAGCAGTACTTC.

V usage is TRBV4-3 and J usage is TRBJ1-2; D is unclear. V lost 0 bases and J 4 bases, leaving 9 bases between the germline ends. CDR1 is LGHNA and CDR2 is YSLEER in the germline V gene. The CDR3 is made up of 14 amino acids. CDR3 in amino acids: CASSQEYRAYGYTF. CDR3 in DNA: TGCGCCAGCAGCCAAGAATATAGGGCCTATGGCTACACCTTC.

As concerns this clone: A read error may produce the germline difference seen at one junction end. The V call is TRBV28, the J call TRBJ2-3; 14 nucleotides align to TRBD2. CDR3 size: 16 residues. Germline CDR1 reads MDHEN; CDR2 reads SYDVKM. The CDR3 DNA is TGTGCCGGCAGTTCCGGGACTAGCGGGAGACTCGTCACGCGGTATTTT. This sequence encodes CAGSSGTSGRLVTRYF. The variable domain in full, completed from reference TRBV28 and TRBJ2-3, reads DVKVTQSSRYLVKRTGEKVFLECVQDMDHENMFWYRQDPGLGLRLIYFSYDVKMKEKGDIPEGYSVSREKKERFSLILESASTNQTSMYLCAGSSGTSGRLVTRYFGPGTRLTVL.

The DNA for the CDR3 is TGTGCCAGCAGTGTTGGGGGGAGGGCCTCCAATGAGCAGTTCTTC. Protein sequence: CASSVGGRASNEQFF. V gene TRBV2 combines with J gene TRBJ2-1, with TRBD2 matching 7 bases. Looked up from germline, CDR1 is SNHLY and CDR2 is FYNNEI. V shed 4 bases, J shed 6 bases, and the junction held 9 bases outside the gene matches. This CDR3 contains 15 residues.

The chain carries TRBV6-1 and TRBJ2-3; perhaps TRBD1 as D (5 bases). The CDR3 spans 15 residues. Trimming removed 1 base at V and 3 bases at J, with 11 bases between. The germline CDR1 and CDR2 sequences are MNHNS and SASEGT. The CDR3 DNA reads as TGTGCCAGCAGTGAAGGATCCTCAGGGACAGATACGCAGTATTTT. This encodes CASSEGSSGTDTQYF.